This TCR beta chain comes out of a study of immune evolution from preneoplasia to lung adenocarcinoma. Note on this clone: What it binds is unknown.

The V gene's germline CDR1 is SGHTA and CDR2 FQGNSA. CDR3 size: 17 residues. The ends were cut back, 3 bases at V and 6 bases at J, with 24 bases in the middle. Notes on the study in general: Normal lung had the highest top T cell clone frequencies. Later-stage lesions appeared to have more T cells, more diversity, less clonality.

Histologic diagnosis was independently verified by two lung pathologists. Produced via immunoSEQ multiplex PCR; TCRdb's table is partial and in-frame only. The table records approximately 9,300 clones, 79% of them present only once. The chain employs TRBV7-2 and TRBJ2-7; D remains unclear. The specimen was FFPE lung adenocarcinoma in situ tissue. The clonotype originates from an elderly person with lung adenocarcinoma. CDR3 DNA: TGTGCCAGCAGCTTCCGAGACACCGGGTCCTTCATCTGCGAGCAGTACTTC. Translating gives CASSFRDTGSFICEQYF.